This T cell receptor (beta chain) emerged from a study of CD8+CD57+ T cells in acquired aplastic anemia. Looking at the study overall: When averaged, DNA from sorted CD4+ and CD8+ cells came to 2.5 to 3.5 ug. General observations from the study: Patients had under 30 CD8+ CDR3 sequences in common with controls (the shared set). Between patients and controls, CD8+ Simpson's diversity did not vary significantly.

The CDR3 is made up of 13 amino acids. The J segment lost 6 bases and the V segment lost 3 bases, leaving 4 bases of the junction unmatched. The V gene's germline CDR1 is DFQATT and CDR2 SNEGSKA (reference sequence). Both TCR beta VDJ combination and CDR3 sequence profiling were carried out. Genomic DNA was the template for this profiling. TCRdb ran MiXCR on the reads and lists one entry per CDR3 protein. The sample lists over 150,000 distinct CDR3 sequences, 60% to 80% occurring once. Concerning this clonotype: Its antigen remains unknown.

Individuals selected for sequencing had exhibited CD8+CD57+ cell expansion on flow cytometry. The patients, all of them, had severe acquired aplastic anemia. The specimen sequenced was sorted CD4+, CD8+, or CD8+CD57+ T cells (not recorded which) from PBMCs. The sequence derives from a human donor with aplastic anemia. This sequence joins TRBV20-1 and TRBJ2-1, with 8 bases aligning to TRBD2. CDR3 protein: CSAREGTSNEQFF. In nucleotides, the CDR3 is TGCAGTGCTAGGGAGGGGACTAGCAATGAGCAGTTCTTC.